This T cell receptor beta chain was sequenced in a study of T-cell memory formation after mild COVID-19. The study's findings and limits: The main location of contracting CD4+ clones was CM and EM, and that of contracting CD8+ clones was EMRA.

CDR1 is DFQATT, CDR2 SNEGSKA, per germline (reference sequence). CDR3 length: 15 amino acids. From 5'RACE with constant-segment primers came TCR alpha and TCR beta cDNA libraries that carried sample barcodes and UMIs. One entry per CDR3 protein, called by TCRdb with MiXCR from the 5' RACE reads. The table records 110,000 to 150,000 distinct CDR3 sequences, 20% to 25% of them present only once. This clonotype was seen once. What it recognizes is unknown. The source material was PBMCs or a T cell subset sorted from them (not recorded which). This sequence originates from an adult woman who had mild COVID-19 (a few samples of this study predate the infection). Cell type and time point are not known. The chain couples TRBV20-1 to TRBJ1-5; D may be TRBD1 (5 bases). Here the CDR3 DNA reads TGCAGCACCAGGGTGGGGTTCCCTAGCAATCAGCCCCAGCATTTT. Translating gives CSTRVGFPSNQPQHF.